These 14 T cell receptor beta chains originate from one sample sequenced in a study of radiation and T cells in renal cell carcinoma. Data came from immunoSEQ multiplex PCR; TCRdb stores just in-frame clones and leaves some out. The table has around 140,000 clones, 70% to 90% seen once. Time point of the sample: baseline pretreatment blood. Noted treatment: 15 Gy SBRT to primary tumor, nephrectomy 4 weeks later. This material consisted of blood, taken from a patient whose treatment included radiotherapy and nephrectomy. These receptors originate from a woman aged 45-60 years with renal cell carcinoma.

The rearrangement links TRBV19 to TRBJ2-1; D unresolved. Germline CDR1 and CDR2: LNHDA and SQIVND (reference sequence). Trimming took off 5 bases at V and 4 bases at J, with 18 bases between the two ends. This CDR3 is built from 16 residues. In DNA form, the CDR3 reads TGTGCCAGTAGTCCTCGGTTCCGCACCTTTTACAATGAGCAGTTCTTC. It encodes CASSPRFRTFYNEQFF.

The chain recombines TRBV19 with TRBJ1-1; the D gene is possibly TRBD1 (5 bases). CDR1 is LNHDA, CDR2 SQIVND, per germline (reference sequence). This CDR3 has 15 amino acids. V dropped 5 bases and J dropped 4 bases, with 17 bases sitting between them. CDR3 in DNA: TGTGCCAGTAGTGAACCGACAGAGCCTTCCACTGAAGCTTTCTTT. Translated, it gives CASSEPTEPSTEAFF.

J is TRBJ2-7 and V is TRBV7-2; D tentatively reads TRBD1 or TRBD2 (5 bases each). Germline assignment: CDR1 SGHTA and CDR2 FQGNSA. V was shortened by 5 bases and J by 0 bases, with 11 bases between the two germline ends. CDR3 length equals 14 residues. The CDR3 protein is CASSPGRTSYEQYF. The CDR3 bases are TGTGCCAGCAGCCCGGGACGGACCTCCTACGAGCAGTACTTC.

The genes are TRBV19 and TRBJ1-2; unclear D gene. CDR1 and CDR2 from the germline V gene are LNHDA and SQIVND (reference sequence). V gave up 5 bases and J gave up 0 bases, with 10 bases separating them. This CDR3 region has 14 residues. The CDR3 DNA follows: TGTGCCAGTAGTCGACGGGGAGCTAACTATGGCTACACCTTC. Translation gives CASSRRGANYGYTF.

The V and J genes are TRBV6-5 and TRBJ1-1; perhaps TRBD1 as D (5 bases). CDR3 length equals 15 residues. The V gene lost 0 bases and the J gene lost 1 base, with 9 bases spanning the gap. Germline V gene lookup returns CDR1 MNHEY and CDR2 SVGAGI. The CDR3 sequence is CASSYSGAENTEAFF. The CDR3 coding sequence is TGTGCCAGCAGTTACTCCGGGGCCGAGAACACTGAAGCTTTCTTT.

V and J are TRBV12-5 and TRBJ2-7; perhaps D is TRBD1 or TRBD2 (5 bases each). Trimming took 5 bases from V and 0 from J, leaving 20 bases between them. Germline V gene lookup returns CDR1 LGHNT and CDR2 FRNRAP. The CDR3 totals 17 residues. The chain's CDR3 is CASGARTPGRNSYEQYF. CDR3 in DNA: TGTGCTAGTGGTGCCCGAACCCCGGGACGGAACTCCTACGAGCAGTACTTC.

This chain connects TRBV10-3 to TRBJ2-2, with a possible D match to TRBD1 (5 bases). Trimming left V 11 bases short and J 2 bases short, with 27 bases between. The germline CDR1 and CDR2 sequences are ENHRY and SYGVKD. The CDR3 runs 18 residues. CDR3 DNA sequence: TGTGCCCTTGAAACTCATACAGGACCTTCGGAAAACACCGGGGAGCTGTTTTTT. Protein: CALETHTGPSENTGELFF.

This clone was detected only a few times. The chain uses TRBV5-1 and TRBJ1-2; D unresolved. The CDR3 extends over 14 amino acids. Germline lookup yields CDR1 SGHRS and CDR2 YFSETQ. V dropped 4 bases and J dropped 2 bases, with 12 bases sitting between them. CDR3 sequence reads: CASSKGGENYGYTF. DNA of the CDR3: TGCGCCAGCAGCAAGGGCGGGGAGAACTATGGCTACACCTTC.

The chain carries TRBV5-1 and TRBJ1-1, with 9 bases that match TRBD1. CDR3 length equals 14 residues. After removal of 4 bases from V and 3 bases from J, the junction contained 4 bases not matched to a gene. Germline V gene data show CDR1 as SGHRS and CDR2 as YFSETQ. CDR3 sequence: CASSVRQGDTEAFF. The CDR3 bases are TGCGCCAGCAGCGTAAGACAGGGGGACACTGAAGCTTTCTTT. Full variable domain (outside the CDR3, taken from reference TRBV5-1 and TRBJ1-1): KAGVTQTPRYLIKTRGQQVTLSCSPISGHRSVSWYQQTPGQGLQFLFEYFSETQRNKGNFPGRFSGRQFSNSRSEMNVSTLELGDSALYLCASSVRQGDTEAFFGQGTRLTVV.

The chain joins TRBV5-1 to TRBJ1-1; no clear D gene. Germline-derived CDR1 and CDR2 are SGHRS and YFSETQ. The CDR3 is made up of 11 amino acids. The germline V and J ends were trimmed by 4 bases and 5 bases, with 6 bases remaining between them. The CDR3 DNA sequence: TGCGCCAGCAGCATTTCGACTGAAGCTTTCTTT. Residues: CASSISTEAFF.

The chain couples TRBV28 to TRBJ2-7; 8 bases match TRBD2. Germline V lookup: CDR1 MDHEN, CDR2 SYDVKM. V dropped 6 bases and J dropped 4; count of bases not matched to a gene: 17. CDR3 length equals 17 residues. The CDR3 loop is CASRTGGGSGIVYEQYF. CDR3 DNA sequence: TGTGCCAGCAGGACTGGGGGAGGTAGCGGGATCGTGTACGAGCAGTACTTC.

V and J are TRBV9 and TRBJ2-1, with no clear D. Germline V CDR1 and CDR2: SGDLS, YYNGEE. Trimming shortened V by 0 bases and J by 6 bases, and 13 bases separated the two germline ends. The CDR3 is 15 residues long. CDR3 region: CASSVEGSTGNEQFF. The CDR3 DNA sequence: TGTGCCAGCAGCGTAGAGGGCTCGACCGGCAATGAGCAGTTCTTC.

Only one count was recorded for this clone. The chain employs TRBV4-3 and TRBJ1-5; TRBD1 is a possible D gene (5 bases). The CDR3 is 15 amino acids. In germline, CDR1 is LGHNA, CDR2 YSLEER. V shed 0 bases and J shed 6 bases, with 12 bases lying between them. In DNA form, the CDR3 reads TGCGCCAGCAGCCAAGACAGGGAGTTCGGTCAGCCCCAGCATTTT. This sequence encodes CASSQDREFGQPQHF.

The V gene is TRBV7-2, the J gene TRBJ1-1; no clear D. The CDR3 consists of 14 residues. Trimming pared 5 bases from V and 5 bases from J, leaving 15 bases between. Germline V CDR1 and CDR2: SGHTA, FQGNSA. The CDR3 reads CASSPLSQLTEAFF. The CDR3 region has the DNA TGTGCCAGCAGCCCCCTTTCTCAACTGACTGAAGCTTTCTTT.